The clone carrying this TCR beta chain has a handful of counts. Its antigen remains unknown. These data come from a study of T-cell memory formation after mild COVID-19. Study-level findings and limits: Cross-reactive memory apparently joined, as some responding clones appeared in pre-infection memory.

CDR1 is MDHEN and CDR2 is SYDVKM in the germline V gene. The CDR3 spans 17 residues. V dropped 6 bases and J dropped 4; count of bases not matched to a gene: 10. TCRdb re-called the 5' RACE reads with MiXCR, one entry per CDR3 protein. The data contain fewer than 200,000 distinct CDR3 sequences, around a fifth of them seen just once; the ten biggest clones take up about 23%. The receptor was derived from an adult woman who had mild COVID-19 (a few samples of this study predate the infection). Cell type and time point are not known. The chain links TRBV28 to TRBJ2-3; 13 nucleotides agree with TRBD2. The sample consisted of PBMCs or a T cell subset sorted from them (not recorded which). For the CDR3, the DNA is TGTGCCAGCAGAATAGGACTAGCGGGAGTAGGTGCAGATACGCAGTATTTT. Amino acids: CASRIGLAGVGADTQYF.